This TCR beta chain was profiled in a study of blood T cell repertoires in COVID-19. As for the study in general: The United States, Italy and Spain were the sources of the acute and convalescent COVID-19 samples.

Germline V gene lookup returns CDR1 SGHRS and CDR2 YFSETQ. After removal of 2 bases from V and 4 bases from J, the junction contained 10 bases not matched to a gene. CDR3 size: 16 residues. TCRdb's table, derived via immunoSEQ multiplex PCR, lists solely in-frame clones and lacks some. Of around 58,000 clones listed, roughly 89% are singletons. The rearrangement uses TRBV5-1 and TRBJ2-3, with 7 bases matching TRBD1. This TCR came from a man between 60 and 75 years old with active COVID-19. Sample: peripheral blood. CDR3 coding DNA: TGCGCCAGCAGCTTCACCCTACAGGGGCCATCAGATACGCAGTATTTT. This codes for CASSFTLQGPSDTQYF.